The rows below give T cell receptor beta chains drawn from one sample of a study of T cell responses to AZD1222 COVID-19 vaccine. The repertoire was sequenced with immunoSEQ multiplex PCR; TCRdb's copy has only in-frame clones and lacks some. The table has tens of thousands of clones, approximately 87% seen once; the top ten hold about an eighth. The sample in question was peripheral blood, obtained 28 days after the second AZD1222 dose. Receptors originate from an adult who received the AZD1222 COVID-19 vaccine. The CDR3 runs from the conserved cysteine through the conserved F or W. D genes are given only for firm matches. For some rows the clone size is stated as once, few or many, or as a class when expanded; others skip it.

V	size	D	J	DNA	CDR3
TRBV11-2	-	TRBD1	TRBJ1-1	TGTGCCAGCAGCTCGGGATACAGGGGTAGGGACACTGAAGCTTTCTTT	CASSSGYRGRDTEAFF
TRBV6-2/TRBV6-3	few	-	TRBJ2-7	TGTGCCAGCAGCCAAACCTCCATGTGGGGGACGATCTACGAGCAGTACTTC	CASSQTSMWGTIYEQYF
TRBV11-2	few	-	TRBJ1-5	TGTGCCAGCAGCTTAGGGTCAGGGAGGGTAGGGCAGCCCCAGCATTTT	CASSLGSGRVGQPQHF
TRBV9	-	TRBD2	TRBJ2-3	TGTGCCAGCAGCCCGCGCTGGGGACTAGCGGGCACAGATACGCAGTATTTT	CASSPRWGLAGTDTQYF
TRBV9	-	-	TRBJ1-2	TGTGCCAGCAACAGGGATGTCGGTGGCTACACCTTC	CASNRDVGGYTF
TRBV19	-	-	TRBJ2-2	TGTGCCAGTAGTATAGATGGGTCGGGGGAGCTGTTTTTT	CASSIDGSGELFF
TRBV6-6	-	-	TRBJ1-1	TGTGCCAGCAGCCTCGGGAATAGGGACACTGAAGCTTTCTTT	CASSLGNRDTEAFF
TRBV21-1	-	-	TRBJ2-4	TGTGCCAGCAGCCGGGACAGGAGACTAGACATTCAGTACTTC	CASSRDRRLDIQYF
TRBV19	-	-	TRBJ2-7	TGTGCCAGTAGTATATCGCGGGGACTCTCCTACGAGCAGTACTTC	CASSISRGLSYEQYF
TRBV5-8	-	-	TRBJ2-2	TGTGCCAGCCACGAGTGGGGCGTCGGGGAGCTGTTTTTT	CASHEWGVGELFF
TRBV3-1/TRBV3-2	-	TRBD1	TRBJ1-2	TGTGCCAGCAGCCCTTCGACAGGGGGAGGCTACACCTTC	CASSPSTGGGYTF
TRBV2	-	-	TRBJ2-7	TGTGCCAGCTTTGGAGGCGGATACTACGAGCAGTACTTC	CASFGGGYYEQYF
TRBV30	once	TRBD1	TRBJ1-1	TGTGCCTGGAGAGCGGACAGGGGAGCTTTCTTT	CAWRADRGAFF
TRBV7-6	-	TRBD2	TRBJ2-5	TGTGCCAGCAGCTTAGAGGCCAGCGGGGGGGCTTGGACCCAGTACTTC	CASSLEASGGAWTQYF
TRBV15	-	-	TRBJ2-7	TGTGCCACCAGCAGAGATCCCAGCTACGAGCAGTACTTC	CATSRDPSYEQYF
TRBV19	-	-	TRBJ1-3	TGTGCCAGTAGTATGCACTCTGGAAACACCATATATTTT	CASSMHSGNTIYF
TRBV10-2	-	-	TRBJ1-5	TGCGCCAGCAGATGGAATAGCAATCAGCCCCAGCATTTT	CASRWNSNQPQHF
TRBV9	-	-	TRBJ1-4	TGTGCCAGCAGCGTCAGTTGGGGGAGGGAAAAACTGTTTTTT	CASSVSWGREKLFF
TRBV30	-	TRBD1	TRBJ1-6	TGTGCCTGGAGTGGACAGACGGGACAGGAGCATTCACCCCTCCACTTT	CAWSGQTGQEHSPLHF
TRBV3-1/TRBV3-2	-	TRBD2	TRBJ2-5	TGTGCCAGCAGCCAAGGTCTAGCGGGGGAAACCCAGTACTTC	CASSQGLAGETQYF
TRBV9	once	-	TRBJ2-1	TGTGCCAGCAGCGTAGAATACTACAATGAGCAGTTCTTC	CASSVEYYNEQFF
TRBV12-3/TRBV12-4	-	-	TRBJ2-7	TGTGCCAGCAGCCGCACGACAGCAGGCGAGCAGTACTTC	CASSRTTAGEQYF